This T cell receptor beta chain was obtained from a study of OX40 agonist ivuxolimab in advanced cancers. Using immunoSEQ multiplex PCR, the repertoire was profiled, and TCRdb retains in-frame clones only, with some absent. Of approximately 59,000 clones listed, less than 90% are singletons. Trimming removed 5 bases from V and 5 bases from J, with 12 bases in between. Germline CDR1 is SGHTA and CDR2 is FQGNSA. The CDR3 totals 13 residues. The sequenced sample was CD4+ or CD8+ T cells sorted from blood, obtained in a trial of the OX40 agonist ivuxolimab. This chain links TRBV7-2 with TRBJ1-2; TRBD1 is a possible D gene (6 bases). This receptor was taken from an adult with an advanced solid tumor such as melanoma, head and neck, liver or kidney cancer. CDR3 bases: TGTGCCAGCAGCCCCGGACAGAGTTATGGCTACACCTTC. Translation gives CASSPGQSYGYTF.